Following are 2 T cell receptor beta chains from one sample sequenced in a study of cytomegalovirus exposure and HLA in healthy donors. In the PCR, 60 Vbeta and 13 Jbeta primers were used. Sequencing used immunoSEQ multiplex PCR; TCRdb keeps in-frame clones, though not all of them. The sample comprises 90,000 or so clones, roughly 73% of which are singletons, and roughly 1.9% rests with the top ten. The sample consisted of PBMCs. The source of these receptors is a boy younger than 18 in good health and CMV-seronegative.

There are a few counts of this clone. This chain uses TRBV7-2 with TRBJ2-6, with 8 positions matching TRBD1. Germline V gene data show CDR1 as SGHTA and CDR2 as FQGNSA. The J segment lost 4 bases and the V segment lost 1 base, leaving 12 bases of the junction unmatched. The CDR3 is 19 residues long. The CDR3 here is CASSLGVRTGSIGANVLTF. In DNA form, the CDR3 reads TGTGCCAGCAGCTTAGGCGTACGGACAGGGTCGATCGGGGCCAACGTCCTGACTTTC. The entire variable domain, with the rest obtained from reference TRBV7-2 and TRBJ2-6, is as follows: GAGVSQSPSNKVTEKGKDVELRCDPISGHTALYWYRQSLGQGLEFLIYFQGNSAPDKSGLPSDRFSAERTGGSVSTLTIQRTQQEDSAVYLCASSLGVRTGSIGANVLTFGAGSRLTVL.

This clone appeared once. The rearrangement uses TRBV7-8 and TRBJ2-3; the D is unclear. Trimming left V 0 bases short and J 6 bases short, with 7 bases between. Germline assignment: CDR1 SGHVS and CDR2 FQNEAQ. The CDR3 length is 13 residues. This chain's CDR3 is CASSLASVDTQYF. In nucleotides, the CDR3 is TGTGCCAGCAGCTTAGCCTCTGTGGATACGCAGTATTTT.